The rows below give T cell receptor beta chains drawn from one sample of a study of cytomegalovirus exposure and HLA in healthy donors. Measured with immunoSEQ multiplex PCR; TCRdb has only the in-frame clones, and not every one. The sample has 110,000 to 150,000 clones; 70% to 85% are singletons. The sequenced material came from PBMCs. All receptors come from a man aged 35 to 55 in good health and CMV-seropositive. Both conserved end residues are part of each CDR3.

TRBV15	TRBJ2-5	CATSGEGQGIETQYF
TRBV28	TRBJ1-1	CASSLGTGDTEAFF
TRBV5-1	TRBJ1-2	CASSLAGEQGYGYTF
TRBV7-2	TRBJ2-2	CASSLNGLANTGELFF
TRBV6-1	TRBJ2-6	CASSEQGAAGANVLTF
TRBV6-6	TRBJ2-7	CASSLRTGGGYEQYF
TRBV25-1	TRBJ1-4	CASIPGTGKTDGEKLFF
TRBV10-3	TRBJ1-2	CAISDLVRNYGYTF
TRBV7-2	TRBJ1-1	CASSLGQSTEAFF
TRBV7-3	TRBJ2-1	CASSPSGGAMVDEQFF
TRBV7-7	TRBJ2-5	CASSLLAGGPTETQYF
TRBV19	TRBJ2-1	CASSLQTSGGRNEQFF
TRBV11-3	TRBJ1-4	CASSLYSSNEKLFF
TRBV5-1	TRBJ2-1	CASSLATSSYNEQFF
TRBV29-1	TRBJ2-1	CSVEDSSYNEQFF
TRBV2	TRBJ1-2	CASSEALWAGYTF
TRBV6-5	TRBJ2-7	CASSYFGTSGYEQYF
TRBV7-6	TRBJ1-4	CASSLARGEKLFF
TRBV7-9	TRBJ1-2	CASSPPGQGRGGYTF
TRBV5-5	TRBJ2-5	CASSFPRVTQETQYF
TRBV4-3	TRBJ1-6	CASSQDPGVGTPLHF
TRBV7-3	TRBJ2-7	CASSLAGGLYEQYF
TRBV6-5	TRBJ1-5	CASSSPGQILSQPQHF
TRBV25-1	TRBJ1-3	CASSWDRAGNTIYF
TRBV7-2	TRBJ2-3	CASSLRTGGADTQYF
TRBV7-9	TRBJ2-7	CASSLWWGGTDYEQYF
TRBV6-1	TRBJ1-2	CASGRTGLYGYTF
TRBV10-3	TRBJ2-5	CAISPSTSAQETQYF
TRBV27	TRBJ2-3	CASSFVSGEMTDTQYF
TRBV9	TRBJ2-5	CASSPFSGGTGETQYF
TRBV5-1	TRBJ1-6	CASSLQGQGNSPLHF
TRBV7-2	TRBJ2-1	CASSLQAGGYNEQFF
TRBV18	TRBJ2-7	CASSLGTELYEQYF
TRBV4-3	TRBJ1-1	CASSQDLNTEAFF
TRBV21-1	TRBJ2-7	CASSKGRAGSRNEQYF
TRBV27	TRBJ2-3	CASSLVGTDTQYF
TRBV5-6	TRBJ1-2	CASSLSRDYGYTF
TRBV5-1	TRBJ1-2	CASSLVRDYGYTF
TRBV27	TRBJ1-2	CASSPRQGAGYGYTF